The next 17 T cell receptor beta chains were all read from a single sample in a study of prognosis after radiotherapy for stage I lung cancer. Two rounds of multiplex PCR amplified TCR beta CDR3 from genomic DNA. Amplification in first-round PCR relied on primers specific to each TRBV and TRBJ gene. TCRdb reanalysed the multiplex PCR reads using MiXCR and keeps one entry per CDR3 protein. Found here are about 32,000 distinct CDR3 sequences, 42% of them singletons; the top ten hold approximately 15%. Sequencing used PBMCs, obtained before or after stereotactic body radiation therapy (not recorded which). The receptors come from a donor at least 50 years old with non-small cell lung cancer.

As to this clonotype: This likely traces to a read error, being one base from a far larger clone. The rearrangement joins TRBV6-1 to TRBJ1-6; TRBD1 agrees at 8 bases. Trimming took 5 bases from V and 9 from J; bases not matched to a gene: 6. This CDR3 spans 14 amino acids. Germline V gene lookup returns CDR1 MNHNS and CDR2 SASEGT. This CDR3 is CASSTVTGVSPLHF. CDR3 bases: TGTGCCAGCAGTACCGTGACAGGGGTTTCACCCCTCCACTTT.

This clonotype has ten or more counts. The genes are TRBV12-3 or TRBV12-4 and TRBJ1-1; the D is unclear. V lost 2 bases, J lost 4 bases, and 11 bases lay in between. The CDR3 has 14 amino acids. CDR3 in amino acids: CASSLSAGRTEAFF. For the CDR3, the DNA is TGTGCCAGCAGTTTAAGCGCTGGGCGCACTGAAGCTTTCTTT.

This clonotype was recorded many times. This chain uses TRBV28 with TRBJ1-4; weak D call: TRBD1 (5 bases). The CDR3 contains 15 residues. Per the germline V gene, CDR1 is MDHEN and CDR2 is SYDVKM. V was shortened by 6 bases and J by 0 bases, with 11 bases between the two germline ends. CDR3 sequence: CASSSGGATNEKLFF. The CDR3 DNA reads as TGTGCCAGCAGCTCCGGGGGGGCAACTAATGAAAAACTGTTTTTT.

Remarks on this clonotype: It is likely a read error, because the conserved phenylalanine at the end of the CDR3 is missing. V is TRBV6-1 and J is TRBJ2-1; 10 bases align to TRBD2. Germline CDR1 MNHNS, CDR2 SASEGT. The CDR3 loop spans 15 amino acids. V gave up 7 bases and J gave up 9 bases; unmatched junction bases: 12. The CDR3 DNA reads TGTGCCAGCACTCAAAGGGCTAGCGGGAGTGGTGAGCAGTTCTCC. It specifies CASTQRASGSGEQFS.

This clonotype was found many times. A read error is possible here, since a much larger clone lies one base away. J is TRBJ2-1 and V is TRBV6-5, with 8 bases aligning to TRBD2. Germline V CDR1 and CDR2: MNHEY, SVGAGI. This CDR3 spans 15 amino acids. CDR3 in amino acids: CASGYSAGGPSEQFF. The CDR3 DNA reads TGTGCCAGCGGTTACTCGGCGGGGGGCCCGTCGGAGCAGTTCTTC.

This clonotype is medium-sized. This chain links TRBV6-9 with TRBJ1-6, with 7 bases fitting TRBD1. Germline V gene lookup returns CDR1 MNHGY and CDR2 SVAAGI. The CDR3 totals 15 residues. Trimming cost V 3 bases and J 7 bases; bases outside gene matches: 6. CDR3 DNA: TGTGCCAGCAGTTACCCTACAGGGGTAAATTCACCCCTCCACTTT. It is translated as CASSYPTGVNSPLHF.

This clonotype was picked up a small number of times. A much larger clone lies a single base off, so this may be a read error. In DNA, the CDR3 is TGTGCCAGCAGCTTAGGGCAGGGGAACGAGACCCAGTACTTC. Residues: CASSLGQGNETQYF. This rearrangement joins TRBV11-2 to TRBJ2-5, with D possibly TRBD1 on 6 matching bases. The V end lost 1 base, the J end lost 5 bases, and 11 bases lay between the germline ends. Germline values: CDR1 SGHAT, CDR2 FQNNGV. The CDR3 has 14 residues.

To note about this clonotype: A far larger clone differs by one base, so this is likely a read error. This chain connects TRBV27 to TRBJ1-3; 8 bases fit TRBD1. This CDR3 has 15 residues. CDR1 is MNHEY and CDR2 is SMNVEV in the germline V gene (reference sequence). The ends lost 5 bases at V and 4 bases at J; junction bases unmatched: 7. The CDR3 is CASSPWTGFGNTIYF. The CDR3 DNA reads as TGTGCCAGCAGTCCCTGGACAGGGTTCGGAAACACCATATATTTT.

This clonotype has just one count. A far larger clone differs by one base, so this is likely a read error. The CDR3 is CASRGQTYDQYF. For the CDR3, the DNA is TGTGCCAGCAGAGGACAAACCTACGATCAGTACTTC. The rearrangement uses TRBV6-8 and TRBJ2-7; tentatively, D is TRBD1 (5 bases). Per germline, CDR1 MNHGY and CDR2 SAAAGT. The CDR3 has 12 amino acids.

This clonotype was counted at least ten times. The chain has TRBV5-1 and TRBJ2-1; 7 bases map to TRBD1. Per germline, CDR1 SGHRS and CDR2 YFSETQ. The CDR3 is 15 amino acids. Trimming removed 4 bases from V and 2 bases from J; junction bases left unmatched: 6. The DNA for the CDR3 is TGCGCCAGCAGCCTGAGACAGGGTCCCTACAATGAGCAGTTCTTC. It encodes CASSLRQGPYNEQFF.

Comments on this clonotype: Only one base separates this from a far larger clonotype, so it likely reflects a read error. This sequence joins TRBV6-4 and TRBJ2-1; no clear D gene. Germline V gene lookup returns CDR1 MRHNA and CDR2 SNTAGT. With 7 bases removed from V and 6 bases from J, the gap between germline ends came to 16 bases. This CDR3 spans 14 amino acids. CDR3: CASTGRRVSNEQFF. The DNA of the CDR3 is TGTGCCAGCACCGGTCGAAGGGTTAGCAATGAGCAGTTCTTC.

This clonotype has a count of ten or more. The chain couples TRBV6-1 to TRBJ1-5, with D possibly matching TRBD1 (6 bases). The germline V gene encodes CDR1 MNHNS and CDR2 SASEGT. With 7 bases removed from V and 6 bases from J, the gap between germline ends came to 16 bases. This CDR3 is 14 amino acids long. CDR3 sequence (DNA): TGTGCCAGCAATCCGGGGGCCGTAGGTCAGCCCCAGCATTTT. Translated: CASNPGAVGQPQHF.

In its sample, this clonotype is medium-sized. The gene calls are TRBV12-3 or TRBV12-4 and TRBJ2-7, with TRBD2 matching over 12 bases. V lost 7 bases, J lost 6 bases, and 7 bases stayed unmatched. CDR3 length: 14 amino acids. The CDR3 region has the DNA TGTGCCAGCACCTTACTAGCGGGAGGACGCGAGCAGTACTTC. Its translation is CASTLLAGGREQYF.

In its sample, this clonotype was seen many times. The chain joins TRBV2 to TRBJ2-5; D might be TRBD2 (6 bases). Looked up from germline, CDR1 is SNHLY and CDR2 is FYNNEI. The CDR3 runs 15 residues. The germline V and J ends were trimmed by 2 bases and 5 bases, with 15 bases remaining between them. CDR3 residues: CASSENSGGSETQYF. CDR3 nucleotide sequence: TGTGCCAGCAGTGAAAATAGTGGAGGGTCGGAGACCCAGTACTTC.

The chain uses TRBV20-1 and TRBJ2-3, with D maybe TRBD2 (7 bases). CDR1 and CDR2 from the germline V gene are DFQATT and SNEGSKA (reference sequence). The CDR3 is made up of 15 amino acids. Trimming took off 5 bases at V and 0 bases at J, with 15 bases between the two ends. The CDR3 DNA follows: TGCAGTGCTGTTCCCCGCGGGGGCAGCACAGATACGCAGTATTTT. Its translation is CSAVPRGGSTDTQYF.

Remarks on this clonotype: This sequence is one base from a far larger clone and is likely a read error. This chain joins TRBV6-1 and TRBJ2-1; TRBD2 is a possible D gene (6 bases). The CDR3 has 16 residues. Looked up from germline, CDR1 is MNHNS and CDR2 is SASEGT. The chain's CDR3 is CASSLDQAGSSGEQLF. DNA for the CDR3: TGTGCCAGCAGCTTAGATCAGGCCGGGAGTAGTGGTGAGCAGTTATTC.

This clonotype has ten or more counts. V usage is TRBV2 and J usage is TRBJ2-7; D not resolved. V dropped 2 bases and J dropped 1 base, with 9 bases sitting between them. Germline CDR1 is SNHLY and CDR2 is FYNNEI. The CDR3 runs to 14 residues. The CDR3 sequence: CASSERPPSYEQYF. The CDR3 nucleotides read TGTGCCAGCAGTGAACGGCCACCTTCCTACGAGCAGTACTTC.